This T cell receptor (beta chain) was recovered during a study of T cell changes during pregnancy in multiple sclerosis. Method: immunoSEQ multiplex PCR; TCRdb's copy keeps in-frame clones and lacks some. This table holds 70,000 to 80,000 clones, roughly 89% found once. This clonotype originated in a female donor in good health, enrolled as a control in a pregnancy study. Sequenced here: peripheral blood, sampled after pregnancy.

The CDR3 region is CASSPRDRGTDTQYF. In DNA, the CDR3 is TGTGCCAGTAGTCCACGGGACAGGGGCACAGATACGCAGTATTTT. J is TRBJ2-3 and V is TRBV19, with TRBD1 matching over 9 bases. V shed 5 bases, J shed 1 base, and the junction held 4 bases outside the gene matches. This CDR3 contains 15 residues. Germline V gene sequence: CDR1 LNHDA, CDR2 SQIVND (reference sequence).